In its sample, the clone carrying this T cell receptor beta chain was seen a few times. The record originates from a study of blood T cell repertoires in COVID-19. The germline gives CDR1 LGHNA, CDR2 YSLEER. V shed 1 base and J 2 bases; nucleotides not matched to a gene: 4. The CDR3 contains 15 residues. The table came from immunoSEQ multiplex PCR; TCRdb's copy has only in-frame clones and leaves some out. The sample consists of some 310,000 clones, 85% to 90% of them appearing once. This receptor was identified in a woman aged 25-40 years who had recovered from COVID-19. V is TRBV4-3 and J is TRBJ1-2; TRBD1 matches 7 bases. The sequencing input was PBMCs or T cells enriched from blood (not recorded which). The CDR3 nucleotides are TGCGCCAGCAGCCAAGTAAAGGGGGCCAACTATGGCTACACCTTC. Protein product: CASSQVKGANYGYTF.